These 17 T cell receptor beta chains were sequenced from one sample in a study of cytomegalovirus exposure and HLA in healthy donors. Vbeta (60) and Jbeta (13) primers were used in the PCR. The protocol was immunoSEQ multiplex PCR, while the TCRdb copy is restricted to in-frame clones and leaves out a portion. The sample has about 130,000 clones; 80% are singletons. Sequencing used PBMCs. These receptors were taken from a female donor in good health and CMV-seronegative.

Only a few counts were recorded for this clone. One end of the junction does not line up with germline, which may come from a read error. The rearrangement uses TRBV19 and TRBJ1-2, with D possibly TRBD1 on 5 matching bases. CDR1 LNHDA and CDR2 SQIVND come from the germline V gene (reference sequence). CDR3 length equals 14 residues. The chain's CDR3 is CASSMIREMNGYTF. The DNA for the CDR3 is TGTGCCAGCAGTATGATCAGGGAAATGAACGGCTACACCTTC.

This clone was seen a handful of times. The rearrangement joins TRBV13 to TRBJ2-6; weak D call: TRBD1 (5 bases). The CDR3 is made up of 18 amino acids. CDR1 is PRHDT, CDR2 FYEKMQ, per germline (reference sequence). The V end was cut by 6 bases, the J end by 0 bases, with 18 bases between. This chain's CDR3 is CASRSKGASLSGANVLTF. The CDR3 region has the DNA TGTGCCAGCAGATCTAAAGGGGCGTCCCTCTCTGGGGCCAACGTCCTGACTTTC.

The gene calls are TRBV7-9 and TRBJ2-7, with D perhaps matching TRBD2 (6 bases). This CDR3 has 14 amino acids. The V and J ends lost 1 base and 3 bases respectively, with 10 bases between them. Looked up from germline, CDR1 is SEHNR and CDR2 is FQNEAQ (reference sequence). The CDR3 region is CASSLGRGYYEQYF. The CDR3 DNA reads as TGTGCCAGCAGCTTAGGGCGGGGCTACTACGAGCAGTACTTC.

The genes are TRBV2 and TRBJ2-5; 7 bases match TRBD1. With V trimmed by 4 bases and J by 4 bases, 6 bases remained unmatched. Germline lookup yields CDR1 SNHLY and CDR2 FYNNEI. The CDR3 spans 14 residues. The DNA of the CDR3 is TGTGCCAGCAGTGGACAGGGTGGTGGAGAGACCCAGTACTTC. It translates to CASSGQGGGETQYF.

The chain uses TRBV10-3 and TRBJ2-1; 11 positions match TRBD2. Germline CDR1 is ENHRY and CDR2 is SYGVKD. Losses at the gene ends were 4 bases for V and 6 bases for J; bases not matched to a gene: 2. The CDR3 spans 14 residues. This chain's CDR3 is CAISAGTSGNEQFF. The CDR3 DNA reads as TGTGCCATCAGTGCTGGGACTAGCGGCAATGAGCAGTTCTTC.

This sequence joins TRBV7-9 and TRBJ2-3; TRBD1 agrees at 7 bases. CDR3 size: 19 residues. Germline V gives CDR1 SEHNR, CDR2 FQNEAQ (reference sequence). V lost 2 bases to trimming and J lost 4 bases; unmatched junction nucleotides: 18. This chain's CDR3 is CASSLWAWRAAGGPDTQYF. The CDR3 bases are TGTGCCAGCAGCTTATGGGCATGGAGAGCGGCAGGGGGTCCAGATACGCAGTATTTT.

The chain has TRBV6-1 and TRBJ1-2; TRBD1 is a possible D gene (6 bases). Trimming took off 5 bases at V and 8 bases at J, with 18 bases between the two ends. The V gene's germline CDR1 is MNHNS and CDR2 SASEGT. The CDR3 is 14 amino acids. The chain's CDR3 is CASSYSQGTRGYTF. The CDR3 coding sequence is TGTGCCAGCAGTTATTCACAGGGAACGAGGGGCTACACCTTC.

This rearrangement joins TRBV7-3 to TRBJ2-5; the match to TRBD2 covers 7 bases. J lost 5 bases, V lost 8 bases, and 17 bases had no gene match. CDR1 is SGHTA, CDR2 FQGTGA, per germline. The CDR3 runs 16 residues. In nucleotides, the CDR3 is TGTGCCAGCTCCCAAGTAGGCGGGGGACCAGCGGAGACCCAGTACTTC. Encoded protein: CASSQVGGGPAETQYF.

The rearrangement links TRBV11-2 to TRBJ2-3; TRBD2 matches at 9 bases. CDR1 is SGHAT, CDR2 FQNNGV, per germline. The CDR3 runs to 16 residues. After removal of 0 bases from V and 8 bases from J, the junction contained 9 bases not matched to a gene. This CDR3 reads CASSLDVLAGKGTQYF. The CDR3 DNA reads TGTGCCAGCAGCTTAGATGTCCTAGCGGGAAAGGGTACGCAGTATTTT.

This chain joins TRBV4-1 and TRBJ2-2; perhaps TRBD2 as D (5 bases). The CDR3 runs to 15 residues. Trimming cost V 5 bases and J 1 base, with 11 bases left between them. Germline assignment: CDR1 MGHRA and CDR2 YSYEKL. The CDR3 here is CASSAPGKNTGELFF. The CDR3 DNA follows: TGCGCCAGCAGCGCCCCCGGGAAGAACACCGGGGAGCTGTTTTTT.

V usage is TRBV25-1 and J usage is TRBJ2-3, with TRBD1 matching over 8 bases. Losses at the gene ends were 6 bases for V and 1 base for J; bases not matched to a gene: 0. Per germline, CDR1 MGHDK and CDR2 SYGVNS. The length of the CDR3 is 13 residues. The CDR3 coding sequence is TGTGCCAGCAGGGGACAGGGCACAGATACGCAGTATTTT. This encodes CASRGQGTDTQYF. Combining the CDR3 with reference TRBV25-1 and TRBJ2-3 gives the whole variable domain EADIYQTPRYLVIGTGKKITLECSQTMGHDKMYWYQQDPGMELHLIHYSYGVNSTEKGDLSSESTVSRIRTEHFPLTLESARPSHTSQYLCASRGQGTDTQYFGPGTRLTVL.

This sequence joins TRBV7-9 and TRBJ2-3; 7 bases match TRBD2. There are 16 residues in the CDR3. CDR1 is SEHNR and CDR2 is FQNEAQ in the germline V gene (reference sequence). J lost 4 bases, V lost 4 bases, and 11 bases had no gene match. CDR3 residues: CASSSQTSGRADTQYF. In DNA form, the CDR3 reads TGTGCCAGCAGCTCCCAAACTAGTGGGAGGGCAGATACGCAGTATTTT.

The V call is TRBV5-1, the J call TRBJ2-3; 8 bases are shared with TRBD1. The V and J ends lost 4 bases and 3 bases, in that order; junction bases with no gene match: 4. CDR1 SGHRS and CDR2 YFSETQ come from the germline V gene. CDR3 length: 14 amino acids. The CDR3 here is CASSADRETDTQYF. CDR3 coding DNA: TGCGCCAGCAGCGCGGACAGGGAAACAGATACGCAGTATTTT.

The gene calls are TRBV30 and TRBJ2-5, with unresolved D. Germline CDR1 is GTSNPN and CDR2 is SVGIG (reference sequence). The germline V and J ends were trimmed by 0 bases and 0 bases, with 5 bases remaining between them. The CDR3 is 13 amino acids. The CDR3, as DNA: TGTGCCTGGAGTGTATTAGACCAAGAGACCCAGTACTTC. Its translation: CAWSVLDQETQYF.

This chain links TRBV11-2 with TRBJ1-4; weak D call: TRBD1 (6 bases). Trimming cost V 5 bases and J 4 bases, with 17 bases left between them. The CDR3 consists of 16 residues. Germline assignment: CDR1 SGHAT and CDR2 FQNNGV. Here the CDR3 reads CASSRGGRRGNEKLFF. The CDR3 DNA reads TGTGCCAGCAGCCGGGGGGGGCGGCGGGGTAATGAAAAACTGTTTTTT.

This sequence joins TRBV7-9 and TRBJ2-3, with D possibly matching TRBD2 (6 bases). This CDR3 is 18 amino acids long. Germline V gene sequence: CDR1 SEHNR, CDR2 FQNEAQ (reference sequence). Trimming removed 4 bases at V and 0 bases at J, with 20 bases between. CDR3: CASSSGRLAMTSTDTQYF. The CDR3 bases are TGTGCCAGCAGCTCCGGTCGCCTAGCGATGACTAGCACAGATACGCAGTATTTT.

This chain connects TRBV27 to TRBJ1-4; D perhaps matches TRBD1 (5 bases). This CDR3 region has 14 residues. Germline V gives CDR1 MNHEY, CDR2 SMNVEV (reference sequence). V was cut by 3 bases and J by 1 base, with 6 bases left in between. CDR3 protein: CASSFRGTNEKLFF. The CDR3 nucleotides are TGTGCCAGCAGTTTTAGGGGAACTAATGAAAAACTGTTTTTT. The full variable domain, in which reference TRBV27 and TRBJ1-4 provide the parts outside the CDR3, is EAQVTQNPRYLITVTGKKLTVTCSQNMNHEYMSWYRQDPGLGLRQIYYSMNVEVTDKGDVPEGYKVSRKEKRNFPLILESPSPNQTSLYFCASSFRGTNEKLFFGSGTQLSVL.